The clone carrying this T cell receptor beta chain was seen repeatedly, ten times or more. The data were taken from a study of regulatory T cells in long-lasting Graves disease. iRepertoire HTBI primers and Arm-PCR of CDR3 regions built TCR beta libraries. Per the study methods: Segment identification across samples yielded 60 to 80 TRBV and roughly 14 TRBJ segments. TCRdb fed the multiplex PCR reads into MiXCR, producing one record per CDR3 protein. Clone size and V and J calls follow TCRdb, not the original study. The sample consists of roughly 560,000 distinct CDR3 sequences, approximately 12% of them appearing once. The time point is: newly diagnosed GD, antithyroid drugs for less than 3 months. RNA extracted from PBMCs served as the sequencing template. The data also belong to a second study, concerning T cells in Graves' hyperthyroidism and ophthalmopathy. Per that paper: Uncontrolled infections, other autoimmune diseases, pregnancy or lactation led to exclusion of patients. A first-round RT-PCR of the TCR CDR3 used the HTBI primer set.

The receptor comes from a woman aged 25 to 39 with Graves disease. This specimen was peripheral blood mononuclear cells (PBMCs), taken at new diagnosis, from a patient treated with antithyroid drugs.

In nucleotides, the CDR3 is TGTGCCAGCAGCGAGGGACTAGCGGAAACTAGCACAGATACGCAGTATTTT. It specifies CASSEGLAETSTDTQYF. V is TRBV3-1 and J is TRBJ2-3, with TRBD2 matching over 11 bases. This CDR3 is built from 17 residues. Germline trimming cut 5 bases from V and 0 bases from J; bases unmatched to any gene: 7. Germline V gene lookup returns CDR1 LGHDT and CDR2 YNNKEL (reference sequence).